Below, 20 T cell receptor beta chains from the same sample are listed, as sequenced in a study of blood T cell repertoires in COVID-19 (TCRdb year 2020). Library preparation employed the immunoSEQ multiplex PCR assay. TCRdb carries this immuneACCESS record with in-frame sequences only. Its versions omit some clonotypes, under half of them owing to an unresolved V gene in the studies checked, with the rest unexplained. The sample records about 130,000 clones, over 75% of which are singletons. 40% to 55% of the sample belongs to the ten largest clones. Sequenced input: peripheral blood. The receptors come from a human donor in a cohort sampled during active COVID-19.

J is TRBJ1-6 and V is TRBV6-5, with D unresolved. The V gene lost 5 bases and the J gene lost 5 bases, with 10 bases spanning the gap. The germline CDR1 and CDR2 sequences are MNHEY and SVGAGI. This CDR3 is built from 14 residues. Here the CDR3 reads CASSNRAHNSPLHF. The CDR3 region has the DNA TGTGCCAGCAGTAACAGAGCACATAATTCACCCCTCCACTTT.

This clone has only one observation. The chain combines TRBV4-1 with TRBJ2-5; no clear D gene. CDR1 and CDR2 (germline): MGHRA, YSYEKL. With 0 bases removed from V and 2 bases from J, the gap between germline ends came to 7 bases. The CDR3 contains 14 residues. The chain's CDR3 is CASSQETEQETQYF. CDR3 nucleotides: TGCGCCAGCAGCCAAGAAACAGAGCAAGAGACCCAGTACTTC.

This clone showed up just a few times. The rearrangement uses TRBV10-2 and TRBJ2-7; 7 bases fit TRBD1. Looked up from germline, CDR1 is WSHSY and CDR2 is SAAADI. The trim removed 7 bases at V and 5 bases at J, leaving 8 bases unmatched. This CDR3 is built from 13 residues. The CDR3 sequence: CASKLTGADEQYF. CDR3 sequence (DNA): TGCGCCAGCAAACTCACAGGGGCCGACGAGCAGTACTTC.

This clone has only one observation. The chain carries TRBV3-1 (or the pseudogene TRBV3-2) and TRBJ2-5; maybe TRBD2 (6 bases). The V end was cut by 4 bases, the J end by 4 bases, with 13 bases between. In germline, CDR1 is LGHDT, CDR2 YNNKEL (reference sequence). The length of the CDR3 is 14 residues. The CDR3 is CASSPRRLGETQYF. The CDR3, as DNA: TGTGCCAGCAGCCCCCGGCGACTAGGAGAGACCCAGTACTTC.

The V call is TRBV6-2 or TRBV6-3, the J call TRBJ2-7; D might be TRBD1 (6 bases). This CDR3 contains 14 residues. Germline CDR1 and CDR2: MNHEY and SVGEGT. The V gene lost 2 bases and the J gene lost 4 bases, with 12 bases spanning the gap. The DNA of the CDR3 is TGTGCCAGCAGTTACCTGGACAGCCTTTACGAGCAGTACTTC. Its translation: CASSYLDSLYEQYF.

The chain uses TRBV2 and TRBJ1-2; TRBD1 matches 7 bases. The CDR3 sequence is 14 residues long. Germline CDR1 reads SNHLY; CDR2 reads FYNNEI. Trimming at V came to 8 bases and at J to 3 bases, leaving 9 bases not matched to a gene. CDR3 in DNA: TGTGCCAGCGATAGGACAGGTTGGGACTATGGCTACACCTTC. Translating it yields CASDRTGWDYGYTF.

The chain recombines TRBV4-3 with TRBJ1-1; a possible D gene is TRBD1 (6 bases). In germline, CDR1 is LGHNA, CDR2 YSLEER. The CDR3 extends over 14 amino acids. Trimming stripped 0 bases from V and 4 bases from J, with 9 bases between. This CDR3 is CASSQDLGGTEAFF. In DNA, the CDR3 is TGCGCCAGCAGCCAAGATCTAGGGGGCACTGAAGCTTTCTTT.

V is TRBV19 and J is TRBJ2-6, with D uncertain. This CDR3 has 15 amino acids. Germline CDR1 and CDR2: LNHDA and SQIVND (reference sequence). Between the trimmed V and J ends, which lost 3 bases and 1 base, there was a span of 7 bases. The CDR3 DNA is TGTGCCAGTAGTATGAGATCTTCTGGGGCCAACGTCCTGACTTTC. It yields the protein CASSMRSSGANVLTF.

This sequence joins TRBV19 and TRBJ2-3, with 11 bases aligning to TRBD1. The CDR3 sequence is 15 residues long. Losses at the gene ends were 6 bases for V and 3 bases for J; bases not matched to a gene: 5. CDR1 is LNHDA and CDR2 is SQIVND in the germline V gene (reference sequence). The CDR3 spells CASSRGTGGTDTQYF. Here the CDR3 DNA reads TGTGCCAGTAGCCGTGGGACAGGGGGAACAGATACGCAGTATTTT.

This chain uses TRBV24-1 with TRBJ2-1; 9 bases fit TRBD2. V dropped 3 bases and J dropped 8; count of bases not matched to a gene: 13. The germline gives CDR1 KGHDR, CDR2 SFDVKD. The CDR3 spans 17 residues. CDR3 bases: TGTGCCACCAGTGATGGGGGGACTAGCCGGAGGGGACATGAGCAGTTCTTC. Translated: CATSDGGTSRRGHEQFF.

This chain joins TRBV6-2 or TRBV6-3 and TRBJ2-1, with a weak D call TRBD1 (5 bases). The CDR3 covers 17 residues. Trimming took off 4 bases at V and 10 bases at J, with 26 bases between the two ends. Germline loops: CDR1 MNHEY, CDR2 SVGEGT. The CDR3: CASSSFPPSIGEWEQFF. CDR3 coding DNA: TGTGCCAGCAGTTCCTTCCCCCCTTCAATAGGGGAATGGGAGCAGTTCTTC.

The chain employs TRBV7-9 and TRBJ2-7, with D perhaps TRBD1 (5 bases). CDR3 length equals 12 residues. Trimming took off 4 bases at V and 6 bases at J, with 10 bases between the two ends. Germline V lookup: CDR1 SEHNR, CDR2 FQNEAQ (reference sequence). Here the CDR3 DNA reads TGTGCCAGCAGCTCGAAGGGGATCGAGCAGTACGTC. This sequence encodes CASSSKGIEQYV.

The table lists this clone with a few counts. The chain has TRBV5-1 and TRBJ2-1; 9 positions match TRBD1. Germline CDR1 SGHRS, CDR2 YFSETQ. Trimming cost V 5 bases and J 10 bases; bases outside gene matches: 10. This CDR3 contains 14 residues. CDR3 region: CASRTDRGREEQFF. DNA for the CDR3: TGCGCCAGCAGAACCGACAGGGGGAGGGAAGAGCAGTTCTTC.

This clone turned up a few times. V gene TRBV6-5 combines with J gene TRBJ1-5, with D perhaps TRBD1 (5 bases). V gave up 7 bases and J gave up 7 bases, with 8 bases separating them. There are 11 residues in the CDR3. The germline CDR1 and CDR2 sequences are MNHEY and SVGAGI. The CDR3 loop is CASTREQPQHF. DNA of the CDR3: TGTGCCAGCACCAGGGAACAGCCCCAGCATTTT.

The genes are TRBV15 and TRBJ1-4; D is unresolved. In germline, CDR1 is LNHNV, CDR2 YYDKDF (reference sequence). Trimming removed 3 bases from V and 7 bases from J, with 18 bases in between. This CDR3 is built from 16 residues. The CDR3 region is CATSSSREDAGEKLFF. CDR3 DNA sequence: TGTGCCACCAGCAGCTCGAGGGAGGACGCAGGTGAAAAACTGTTTTTT.

The chain links TRBV12-3 or TRBV12-4 to TRBJ1-1, with D possibly being TRBD1 (5 bases). The CDR3 runs to 13 residues. Trimming removed 3 bases at V and 4 bases at J, with 9 bases between. This CDR3 is CASSFGGITEAFF. In nucleotides, the CDR3 is TGTGCCAGCAGTTTCGGGGGAATCACTGAAGCTTTCTTT.

Only a few counts were recorded for this clone. The rearrangement joins TRBV19 to TRBJ1-5; D is undetermined. The CDR3 contains 17 residues. Trimming cost V 0 bases and J 1 base, with 13 bases left between them. Per the germline V gene, CDR1 is LNHDA and CDR2 is SQIVND (reference sequence). The CDR3 is CASSIDSRQVSNQPQHF. The DNA of the CDR3 is TGTGCCAGTAGTATAGATTCCCGGCAGGTGAGCAATCAGCCCCAGCATTTT.

The CDR3 loop is CASSPFASGANTGELFF. Here the CDR3 DNA reads TGTGCCAGCAGCCCTTTCGCTAGCGGGGCGAACACCGGGGAGCTGTTTTTT. The chain couples TRBV7-3 to TRBJ2-2; TRBD2 matches 9 bases. Per the germline V gene, CDR1 is SGHTA and CDR2 is FQGTGA. The CDR3 has 17 residues. V lost 5 bases and J lost 0; bases outside the gene matches: 7.

This clone showed up just a few times. V usage is TRBV4-3 and J usage is TRBJ1-2, with TRBD1 matching 10 bases. Germline loops: CDR1 LGHNA, CDR2 YSLEER. V shed 0 bases, J shed 5 bases, and the junction held 3 bases outside the gene matches. The CDR3 totals 15 residues. Here the CDR3 DNA reads TGCGCCAGCAGCCAAGATACGGGACAGGGGTATGGCTACACCTTC. Translating gives CASSQDTGQGYGYTF.

The rearrangement joins TRBV19 to TRBJ1-2; D gene uncertain. The CDR3 spans 10 residues. V was shortened by 9 bases and J by 3 bases, with 5 bases between the two germline ends. Per the germline V gene, CDR1 is LNHDA and CDR2 is SQIVND (reference sequence). CDR3 protein: CASGDYGYTF. The CDR3 bases are TGTGCCAGCGGGGACTATGGCTACACCTTC.